This TCR beta chain is drawn from a study of graft-versus-host responses after intestinal transplantation. Libraries were prepared by immunoSEQ multiplex PCR; TCRdb keeps only in-frame clonotypes and omits some of them. The sample gives roughly 120,000 clones, approximately 92% of which show up once; 0.4% to 0.55% is in the top ten. Concerning this clone itself: Its specificity is unknown.

Findings of the study overall: Where graft-donor T cell macrochimerism was present, patients had high graft-versus-host to host-versus-graft clonal ratios in allografts.

The TCR originated in a human donor who received an intestinal transplant. The starting material was unstimulated CD8+ T cells sorted from spleen or lymph node cells, obtained before intestinal transplant.

The CDR3 DNA follows: TGTGCCAGCAGTTTAAGCGGGAGGAATGGCGAGCAGTACTTC. As protein: CASSLSGRNGEQYF. This chain connects TRBV27 to TRBJ2-7; 9 bases map to TRBD2. Germline values: CDR1 MNHEY, CDR2 SMNVEV (reference sequence). J was trimmed by 6 bases and V by 2 bases; bases with no gene match: 5. The CDR3 contains 14 residues.